The clone carrying this T cell receptor (beta chain) was observed a few times. Antigen unknown. The data stem from a study of cytomegalovirus exposure and HLA in healthy donors. Broader study findings: There were 150 or so TCR beta chains listed as cytomegalovirus-associated.

The junction had 5 bases not matched to a gene; V was cut back by 3 bases and J by 2 bases. This CDR3 is built from 15 residues. From germline, CDR1 is LNHDA and CDR2 SQIVND (reference sequence). In the PCR, 60 Vbeta and 13 Jbeta primers were used. The table came from immunoSEQ multiplex PCR; TCRdb's copy has only in-frame clones and leaves some out. Here the sample spans about 130,000 clones, around 77% being singletons. Sequencing was done on a sample of PBMCs. This sequence originates from a man in his fifties in good health and CMV-seronegative. The chain links TRBV19 to TRBJ2-7; 9 positions match TRBD1. DNA for the CDR3: TGTGCCAGTAGTATCGGAGGACAGGGGCCCTACGAGCAGTACTTC. This codes for CASSIGGQGPYEQYF.